The clone carrying this T cell receptor (beta chain) appeared many times. Its specificity is not known. This specimen comes from a study of CD8 T cells in ankylosing spondylitis. Study observations and caveats: Significant enrichment of disease-linked clones was reportedly seen in matched ankylosing spondylitis synovial fluid. There were earlier reports of some motif variants in reactive arthritis synovial fluid and blood.

Generation of TCR beta libraries employed quantitative 5'-RACE incorporating molecular barcodes. TCRdb re-derived calls from the 5' RACE reads in MiXCR, one entry per CDR3 protein. The data contain under 300,000 distinct CDR3 sequences, 8.6% of them singletons. The sequenced material came from blood, either unsorted or a sorted T cell fraction (not recorded which). The receptor's source is a male donor with ankylosing spondylitis or in good health (not recorded which).

The CDR3 sequence: CASSLAGQMNTEAFF. CDR3 nucleotides: TGTGCCAGCAGCCTTGCGGGGCAGATGAACACTGAAGCTTTCTTT. This chain uses TRBV6-1 with TRBJ1-1, with a weak D call TRBD1 (5 bases). CDR3 size: 15 residues. Germline-derived CDR1 and CDR2 are MNHNS and SASEGT. V lost 6 bases and J 0 bases, leaving 14 bases between the germline ends.